This TCR beta chain emerged from a study of blood T cell repertoires in COVID-19. Per the germline V gene, CDR1 is LGHDT and CDR2 is YNNKEL (reference sequence). The CDR3 has 14 amino acids. With V trimmed by 2 bases and J by 6 bases, 3 bases remained unmatched. Using immunoSEQ multiplex PCR, the repertoire was profiled, and TCRdb retains in-frame clones only, with some absent. The data contain 30,000 or so clones, 93% of them singletons. The receptor was derived from a male donor with active COVID-19. Sequenced input: peripheral blood. The chain uses TRBV3-1 (or the pseudogene TRBV3-2) and TRBJ2-3, with TRBD1 identical over 9 bases. CDR3: CASSQSDRGDTQYF. The CDR3 DNA is TGTGCCAGCAGCCAATCTGACAGGGGGGATACGCAGTATTTT.